The present TCR beta chain was sequenced within a study of T cell changes during pregnancy in multiple sclerosis. Trimming stripped 6 bases from V and 6 bases from J, with 13 bases between. The CDR3 loop spans 13 amino acids. Germline CDR1 MRHNA, CDR2 SNTAGT. Method: immunoSEQ multiplex PCR; TCRdb's copy keeps in-frame clones and lacks some. Altogether about 13,000 clones are present, under 90% being singletons, with the ten largest covering under 15%. The receptor comes from a female donor in good health, enrolled as a control in a pregnancy study. This chain joins TRBV6-4 and TRBJ2-3; TRBD1 might be the D (7 bases). The sample consisted of CD8+ T cells from peripheral blood mononuclear cells, taken after pregnancy. This chain's CDR3 is CASSAGGTDTQYF. DNA for the CDR3: TGTGCCAGCAGCGCAGGGGGGACCGATACGCAGTATTTT.